This T cell receptor (beta chain) was sequenced for a study of blood T cells in healthy people across ages. Regarding the study as a whole: It was held that diversity estimates obtained from one million T cells represented underestimates.

CDR3 length: 12 amino acids. On this clonotype itself: Its matching antigen is unknown.

A J-beta primer mix and a sample-barcoded 5' primer were used in a second PCR of about 7 to 12 cycles. The authors tagged each cDNA molecule using a template-switch adaptor with 12 random nucleotides. From the 5' RACE reads, TCRdb called clonotypes with MiXCR, one entry per CDR3 protein. The sample contains 1.5 million to 2 million distinct CDR3 sequences, approximately 28% of which appear only once. The clonotype originates from a woman in her thirties in good health. The rearrangement links TRBV21-1 to TRBJ1-2. TRBV21-1 constitutes a pseudogene. The sequenced sample consisted of blood. The DNA of the CDR3 is TGTGCCAGCAGCAGACCGGAGCGGGGCTACACCTTC. It specifies CASSRPERGYTF.